The 16 T cell receptor beta chains below come from one sample, sequenced in a study of blood T cell repertoires in COVID-19. Profiled with immunoSEQ multiplex PCR; TCRdb holds only in-frame clones, not every one. The sample shows some 67,000 clones, approximately 75% of them seen only once. Specimen: peripheral blood. The receptors derive from an older woman with acute or convalescent COVID-19.

This rearrangement joins TRBV5-4 to TRBJ2-7; 9 nucleotides line up with TRBD2. Germline V CDR1 and CDR2: SGHNT, YYREEE (reference sequence). This CDR3 is 15 amino acids long. V was pared by 4 bases and J by 4 bases, with 9 bases of the junction left unmatched. DNA for the CDR3: TGTGCCAGCAGCCCAGGGGTAGCGGGGGCATACGAGCAGTACTTC. It translates to CASSPGVAGAYEQYF.

The chain joins TRBV19 to TRBJ2-3, with 8 bases that match TRBD1. The J segment lost 4 bases and the V segment lost 6 bases, leaving 6 bases of the junction unmatched. The CDR3 sequence is 14 residues long. Germline lookup yields CDR1 LNHDA and CDR2 SQIVND (reference sequence). As DNA, the CDR3 is TGTGCCAGTAGACGGACAGGGTCCGCAGATACGCAGTATTTT. This codes for CASRRTGSADTQYF.

The chain has TRBV19 and TRBJ2-7, with D hard to call. CDR1 is LNHDA and CDR2 is SQIVND in the germline V gene (reference sequence). V was pared by 5 bases and J by 3 bases, with 11 bases between. This CDR3 is built from 13 residues. The CDR3 DNA reads TGTGCCAGTAGTCAACTACCTGGCTACGAGCAGTACTTC. Its protein is CASSQLPGYEQYF.

V is TRBV7-2 and J is TRBJ1-2; D unclear. Germline CDR1 is SGHTA and CDR2 is FQGNSA. Trimming pared 0 bases from V and 8 bases from J, leaving 16 bases between. CDR3 length: 15 amino acids. DNA for the CDR3: TGTGCCAGCAGCTTAGCTGGGAGGGAAGAGGAGGGCTACACCTTC. It yields the protein CASSLAGREEEGYTF.

This clone was seen more than once but under ten times. The chain is built from TRBV19 and TRBJ2-3, with D hard to call. The CDR3 consists of 14 residues. V was trimmed by 5 bases and J by 4 bases, leaving 13 bases between them. Looked up from germline, CDR1 is LNHDA and CDR2 is SQIVND (reference sequence). In DNA, the CDR3 is TGTGCCAGTAGTTATGGCATCAGCGCAGATACGCAGTATTTT. Translating it yields CASSYGISADTQYF.

This clone has only a few counts. The chain is built from TRBV12-5 and TRBJ1-1; 9 bases align to TRBD1. This CDR3 has 13 amino acids. Trimming cost V 4 bases and J 10 bases; bases outside gene matches: 7. Germline V gives CDR1 LGHNT, CDR2 FRNRAP. CDR3 bases: TGTGCTAGTGGTTCCCTGGACAGGGGAGCAGCTTTCTTT. It codes for CASGSLDRGAAFF.

The chain joins TRBV28 to TRBJ1-6; D uncertain. Trimming took 8 bases from V and 7 from J, leaving 12 bases between them. Germline V gene sequence: CDR1 MDHEN, CDR2 SYDVKM. The CDR3 sequence is 13 residues long. The CDR3 reads CASFSLSNSPLHF. DNA for the CDR3: TGTGCCAGCTTCTCCCTATCCAATTCACCCCTCCACTTT. The whole variable domain, remainder taken from reference TRBV28 and TRBJ1-6, is DVKVTQSSRYLVKRTGEKVFLECVQDMDHENMFWYRQDPGLGLRLIYFSYDVKMKEKGDIPEGYSVSREKKERFSLILESASTNQTSMYLCASFSLSNSPLHFGNGTRLTVT.

This clone has more than one count but fewer than ten. The chain uses TRBV14 and TRBJ2-1, with TRBD2 matching 13 bases. CDR1 is SGHDN and CDR2 is FVKESK in the germline V gene. This CDR3 contains 15 residues. J gave up 6 bases and V 4 bases, and 3 bases lay outside the gene matches. In DNA form, the CDR3 reads TGTGCCAGCAGCCGAACTAGCGGGGGGGCCAATGAGCAGTTCTTC. Its protein product is CASSRTSGGANEQFF. The variable domain in full, completed from reference TRBV14 and TRBJ2-1, reads EAGVTQFPSHSVIEKGQTVTLRCDPISGHDNLYWYRRVMGKEIKFLLHFVKESKQDESGMPNNRFLAERTGGTYSTLKVQPAELEDSGVYFCASSRTSGGANEQFFGPGTRLTVL.

In its sample, this clone ranks as medium-sized. The CDR3 coding sequence is TGCGCCAGCAGCTTCGGGGGACAGGGAGGGGATGGCTACACCTTC. Its protein product is CASSFGGQGGDGYTF. J is TRBJ1-2 and V is TRBV4-1; 9 bases match TRBD1. The V and J ends lost 5 bases and 6 bases, in that order; junction bases with no gene match: 10. Germline V lookup: CDR1 MGHRA, CDR2 YSYEKL. The CDR3 has 15 amino acids.

CDR3 region: CASSLDRANSPLHF. For the CDR3, the DNA is TGTGCCAGCAGCTTAGACAGGGCTAATTCACCCCTCCACTTT. The chain links TRBV7-9 to TRBJ1-6; TRBD1 might be the D (6 bases). Trimming cost V 1 base and J 6 bases, with 7 bases left between them. The CDR3 is 14 amino acids. CDR1 SEHNR and CDR2 FQNEAQ come from the germline V gene (reference sequence). The variable domain in full, with the rest retrieved from reference TRBV7-9 and TRBJ1-6, is DTGVSQNPRHKITKRGQNVTFRCDPISEHNRLYWYRQTLGQGPEFLTYFQNEAQLEKSRLLSDRFSAERPKGSFSTLEIQRTEQGDSAMYLCASSLDRANSPLHFGNGTRLTVT.

The rearrangement links TRBV11-2 to TRBJ2-3, with 7 bases aligning to TRBD1. V lost 1 base, J lost 1 base, and 8 bases stayed unmatched. This CDR3 spans 17 amino acids. Germline V gives CDR1 SGHAT, CDR2 FQNNGV. The CDR3 loop is CASSLAPQGLGTDTQYF. DNA of the CDR3: TGTGCCAGCAGCTTAGCCCCACAGGGGCTGGGCACAGATACGCAGTATTTT.

This clone showed up just a few times. V and J are TRBV6-1 and TRBJ2-1; TRBD2 is a possible D gene (6 bases). Germline values: CDR1 MNHNS, CDR2 SASEGT. Between the trimmed V and J ends, which lost 3 bases and 3 bases, there was a span of 9 bases. CDR3 length equals 14 residues. The CDR3 DNA reads TGTGCCAGCAGTGAGTGGGACTTCTACAATGAGCAGTTCTTC. This encodes CASSEWDFYNEQFF.

V is TRBV30 and J is TRBJ2-7, with D perhaps TRBD1 (6 bases). Trimming took off 3 bases at V and 0 bases at J, with 6 bases between the two ends. The CDR3 spans 12 residues. Germline-derived CDR1 and CDR2 are GTSNPN and SVGIG (reference sequence). Written as DNA, the CDR3 is TGTGCCTGGAGACAGGGCTCCTACGAGCAGTACTTC. Its translation: CAWRQGSYEQYF.

The V and J genes are TRBV29-1 and TRBJ1-3; 7 bases match TRBD1. CDR1 is SQVTM, CDR2 ANQGSEA, per germline. The trim removed 6 bases at V and 2 bases at J, leaving 4 bases unmatched. The CDR3 runs 13 residues. For the CDR3, the DNA is TGCAGCGTGCGACAGGGAGCTGGAAACACCATATATTTT. Protein: CSVRQGAGNTIYF.

This chain connects TRBV30 to TRBJ2-5; D is possibly TRBD2 (6 bases). The CDR3 extends over 12 amino acids. Trimming removed 0 bases from V and 4 bases from J, with 6 bases in between. Germline values: CDR1 GTSNPN, CDR2 SVGIG (reference sequence). CDR3 amino acids: CAWSVLAETQYF. The DNA of the CDR3 is TGTGCCTGGAGTGTACTAGCAGAGACCCAGTACTTC.

This clone appeared once. The J gene is TRBJ1-2, the V gene TRBV5-4; 7 positions agree with TRBD1. CDR1 is SGHNT and CDR2 is YYREEE in the germline V gene (reference sequence). CDR3 length equals 13 residues. Trimming cost V 3 bases and J 7 bases; bases outside gene matches: 6. CDR3 nucleotide sequence: TGTGCCAGCAGCTCTACAGGGGTACGTGGCTACACCTTC. This translates into CASSSTGVRGYTF.